A selection of T cell receptor beta chains follows, all from one sample in a study of blood T cell repertoires in COVID-19. The repertoire was sequenced with immunoSEQ multiplex PCR; TCRdb's copy has only in-frame clones and lacks some. The sample has tens of thousands of clones, nearly 90% seen once. Sequencing was carried out using peripheral blood. All receptors come from a man in his forties or fifties with active COVID-19. Each CDR3 is given with its conserved first and last residue. Only part of the rows carry a size: once, few, many, or a class if the clone is expanded.

abundance | j_gene | v_gene | CDR3aa
. | TRBJ2-6 | TRBV24-1 | CATSEGAGYGANVLTF
. | TRBJ1-1 | TRBV7-8 | CASLSGLNTEAFF
. | TRBJ2-1 | TRBV11-3 | CASSTLTGIGVNEQFF
once | TRBJ1-1 | TRBV7-2 | CASQLRGGTGYLNTEAFF
few | TRBJ1-3 | TRBV18 | CASSLGATGNTIYF
few | TRBJ2-7 | TRBV4-2 | CASSQDWGTGQTYEQYF
. | TRBJ2-1 | TRBV5-1 | CASSFSNEQFF
. | TRBJ1-1 | TRBV6-4 | CASSHDPAGAEAFF
. | TRBJ2-3 | TRBV2 | CASRTHGDTDTQYF
few | TRBJ1-5 | TRBV6-2/TRBV6-3 | CASSYSPGQPQHF
once | TRBJ1-5 | TRBV12-3/TRBV12-4 | CASSFGGQPQHF
. | TRBJ2-2 | TRBV2 | CASAGTSVNTGELFF
. | TRBJ1-2 | TRBV7-2 | CASSLRDRVSNYGYTF
. | TRBJ1-1 | TRBV14 | CASSQGGNTEAFF
. | TRBJ1-4 | TRBV29-1 | CSVSRTATNEKLFF
. | TRBJ2-2 | TRBV19 | CASRVGQGMNTGELFF
. | TRBJ1-2 | TRBV10-3 | CAISESDNIGYTF
. | TRBJ2-5 | TRBV5-1 | CASSLEGDSRETQYF
. | TRBJ1-3 | TRBV3-1/TRBV3-2 | CASSRMTGSPNTIYF
. | TRBJ1-2 | TRBV5-1 | CASSPTANYGYTF
. | TRBJ2-1 | TRBV19 | CASSIDRGGEQFF
. | TRBJ2-2 | TRBV4-2 | CASSQAVQGYTGELFF
. | TRBJ2-3 | TRBV27 | CASSLPASGGTSDTQYF
. | TRBJ1-2 | TRBV29-1 | CSESGDYGYTF
. | TRBJ1-5 | TRBV6-6 | CASSPRTGGNQPQHF
. | TRBJ1-2 | TRBV3-1/TRBV3-2 | CASSQETGTSYGYTF
. | TRBJ1-2 | TRBV5-1 | CASRALVRGLVTSGYTF
. | TRBJ1-1 | TRBV5-1 | CASSSTQGANTEAFF
. | TRBJ2-5 | TRBV27 | CASSLGQQETQYF
. | TRBJ1-4 | TRBV9 | CASSPGGRNEKLFF
. | TRBJ1-3 | TRBV9 | CASSASAVDTGNTIYF